The 10 T cell receptor beta chains listed next were all sequenced from one sample in a study of T cell responses to AZD1222 COVID-19 vaccine. The method was immunoSEQ multiplex PCR; TCRdb's version includes in-frame clones alone and lacks a portion of them. The table lists about 180,000 clones, roughly 88% of them singletons, with roughly 12% in the top ten. The sequencing here drew on peripheral blood, taken 28 days after the second AZD1222 dose. All receptors come from an adult who received the AZD1222 COVID-19 vaccine.

This chain joins TRBV29-1 and TRBJ2-1; 8 nucleotides line up with TRBD2. The V and J ends lost 3 bases and 9 bases, in that order; junction bases with no gene match: 10. The germline V gene encodes CDR1 SQVTM and CDR2 ANQGSEA. This CDR3 spans 14 amino acids. The CDR3 here is CSVDPGTSTLEQFF. The CDR3 DNA is TGCAGCGTTGACCCCGGGACTAGTACCCTTGAGCAGTTCTTC.

This chain links TRBV7-2 with TRBJ2-3, with TRBD2 matching over 12 bases. The CDR3 consists of 19 residues. CDR1 and CDR2 (germline): SGHTA, FQGNSA. Unmatched junction bases numbered 16, after V lost 0 bases and J lost 9 bases. DNA for the CDR3: TGTGCCAGCAGCTTAGCTACAGGACTAGCGGGGTTCGCCAGTGGCACGCAGTATTTT. Residues: CASSLATGLAGFASGTQYF.

The chain uses TRBV3-1 (or the pseudogene TRBV3-2) and TRBJ1-2; possibly TRBD1 for D (6 bases). Germline CDR1 is LGHDT and CDR2 is YNNKEL (reference sequence). This CDR3 contains 13 residues. V gave up 2 bases and J gave up 8 bases, with 12 bases separating them. CDR3 coding DNA: TGTGCCAGCAGCCAACTAACAGGGATCGGCTACACCTTC. Residues: CASSQLTGIGYTF.

V gene TRBV6-4 combines with J gene TRBJ1-1, with a tentative D call TRBD1 (6 bases). CDR1 MRHNA and CDR2 SNTAGT come from the germline V gene. Between the trimmed V and J ends, which lost 6 bases and 7 bases, there was a span of 21 bases. The CDR3 is 15 amino acids. The CDR3 reads CASRAEGGALGEAFF. For the CDR3, the DNA is TGTGCCAGCAGGGCAGAAGGGGGGGCTTTGGGTGAAGCTTTCTTT.

The chain combines TRBV29-1 with TRBJ1-2, with D unclear. The V end lost 1 base, the J end lost 4 bases, and 13 bases lay between the germline ends. This CDR3 contains 14 residues. In germline, CDR1 is SQVTM, CDR2 ANQGSEA. CDR3 residues: CSVEVGRSSYGYTF. CDR3 coding DNA: TGCAGCGTTGAAGTGGGCAGGAGTAGCTATGGCTACACCTTC.

This clone was observed a few times. The chain combines TRBV7-9 with TRBJ2-7; no reliable D call. Germline lookup yields CDR1 SEHNR and CDR2 FQNEAQ (reference sequence). Trimming removed 5 bases from V and 3 bases from J, with 8 bases in between. This CDR3 comprises 12 residues. The CDR3 DNA is TGTGCCAGCAGCCCGACCAGCTACGAGCAGTACTTC. It yields the protein CASSPTSYEQYF.

This clone was found a few times. Different DNA sequences within this sample yield the same CDR3. V usage is TRBV7-2 and J usage is TRBJ1-1; TRBD1 might be the D (6 bases). Germline CDR1 reads SGHTA; CDR2 reads FQGNSA. The CDR3 is 13 amino acids. With 3 bases removed from V and 1 base from J, the gap between germline ends came to 6 bases. CDR3: CASSLTGNTEAFF. Written as DNA, the CDR3 is TGTGCCAGCAGCTTGACAGGGAACACTGAAGCTTTCTTT.

The V gene is TRBV30, the J gene TRBJ2-1; 7 nucleotides line up with TRBD1. The junction had 11 bases not matched to a gene; V was cut back by 8 bases and J by 10 bases. Germline V gene data show CDR1 as GTSNPN and CDR2 as SVGIG (reference sequence). CDR3 length equals 12 residues. The CDR3 loop reads CAGTYTGDEQFF. The CDR3 coding sequence is TGTGCCGGGACCTATACAGGGGACGAGCAGTTCTTC.

The V and J genes are TRBV5-1 and TRBJ1-4, with TRBD1 as a possible D gene (5 bases). Germline CDR1 SGHRS, CDR2 YFSETQ. Between the trimmed V and J ends, which lost 5 bases and 7 bases, there was a span of 24 bases. CDR3 length equals 17 residues. CDR3 nucleotides: TGCGCCAGCAGTTCCGCCGACAGACCTACCTCGGGTGAAAAACTGTTTTTT. Translation: CASSSADRPTSGEKLFF.

The chain is built from TRBV28 and TRBJ1-1; 9 positions agree with TRBD1. V was pared by 11 bases and J by 4 bases, with 11 bases of the junction left unmatched. The CDR3 has 14 residues. Germline loops: CDR1 MDHEN, CDR2 SYDVKM. CDR3 nucleotide sequence: TGTGCCGGATCAAACAGGGGGCGCGCCACTGAAGCTTTCTTT. Translating it yields CAGSNRGRATEAFF.